The rows below give T cell receptor beta chains drawn from one sample of a study of T cell repertoires in cytomegalovirus infection. TCRdb independently ran MiXCR on the reads; one entry per CDR3 protein. The sample lists about 300,000 distinct CDR3 sequences, about 8.8% occurring once. The sample consisted of PBMCs. The receptors were sampled from a human donor in good health (CMV status not recorded). Some clones in this sample may be carry-over from other donors' samples. The CDR3 runs from the conserved cysteine through the conserved F or W. Size values are once, few and many counts, or a class for expanded clones, and some rows have none.

clone size	V gene	J gene	CDR3 protein
many	TRBV4-1	TRBJ2-2	CASSQDRAPLSNTGELFF
few	TRBV4-2	TRBJ2-2	CASSQTFFGQHTGELFF
few	TRBV3-1	TRBJ2-4	CASSQDEFLAKNIQYF
few	TRBV5-4	TRBJ2-5	CASSSGQGQETQYF
many	TRBV7-9	TRBJ2-7	CASSDGQDYSYEQYF
few	TRBV5-4	TRBJ2-2	CASSLSQRNTGELFF
NA	TRBV2	TRBJ2-5	CASSRTRGETQYF
many	TRBV2	TRBJ2-3	CASSEGYAGATDTQYF
few	TRBV5-1	TRBJ1-6	CASSQVGGDNSPLHF
many	TRBV7-3	TRBJ2-1	CASSLDQTGSTYNEQFF
many	TRBV19	TRBJ1-2	CASRTAWDYGYTF
few	TRBV5-1	TRBJ1-1	CASSSRVDIPEAFF
many	TRBV4-2	TRBJ2-3	CASSQVTGDRPDTQYF
many	TRBV18	TRBJ2-7	CASSPIQVYEQYF
many	TRBV20-1	TRBJ2-6	CSARDLISGANVLTF
NA	TRBV23-1	TRBJ2-4	CASSSPSRAKNIQYF
NA	TRBV27	TRBJ1-6	CASSLFDNSPLHF
NA	TRBV20-1	TRBJ2-5	CSARGSPRGETQYF
many	TRBV14	TRBJ2-7	CASSQDARGREQYF
many	TRBV6-2/TRBV6-3	TRBJ2-1	CASSYSGGFAHEQFF
NA	TRBV12-3/TRBV12-4	TRBJ2-1	CASSLRAGLYNEQFF
many	TRBV29-1	TRBJ2-5	CSVDGGGILQETQYF
many	TRBV6-1	TRBJ1-5	CASSNLGQGRGQPQHF
many	TRBV2	TRBJ1-1	CASSPQGSTEAFF
NA	TRBV9	TRBJ2-1	CASGEPNNEQFF
many	TRBV20-1	TRBJ1-5	CSAGTGHSGLAPRYSNQPQHF
NA	TRBV28	TRBJ1-4	CASKGGSNEKLFF
many	TRBV12-3/TRBV12-4	TRBJ2-1	CASSLSRPSSSYNEQFF
few	TRBV19	TRBJ2-2	CASSIVDRHTGELFF
many	TRBV19	TRBJ2-5	CASSSPGASGETQYF
many	TRBV29-1	TRBJ1-1	CSVARNGATNTEAFF
NA	TRBV19	TRBJ2-5	CASSIGTSGQETQYF
few	TRBV5-1	TRBJ2-1	CASSLEPSGLKEQFF
many	TRBV2	TRBJ2-4	CASKATVTKNIQYF
many	TRBV5-5	TRBJ2-5	CASSLELAGETQYF
NA	TRBV5-4	TRBJ2-2	CASSLLGRETGELFF
many	TRBV5-1	TRBJ2-2	CASSSTAITGELFF
many	TRBV6-5	TRBJ2-5	CASSYDRGETQYF
few	TRBV19	TRBJ2-7	CASSISGNSYEQYF
NA	TRBV6-6	TRBJ1-5	CASSYSDRARYSNQPQHF
many	TRBV27	TRBJ1-6	CASSPYSKFGALHF
many	TRBV20-1	TRBJ2-4	CSARDYGGLNVIQYF